Below are 14 T cell receptor beta chains sequenced from a single sample in a study of CXCR3-negative and CXCR3-positive naive CD8 T cells. General study findings and limits: CXCR3-positive naive cells had more hydrophobic TRB CDR3s than CXCR3-negative naive cells.

UMI-labeled 5' RACE TRB cDNA libraries were prepared from the cells. TCRdb re-called the 5' RACE reads, yielding one record per CDR3 amino acid sequence without DNA. Recorded here are around 60,000 distinct CDR3 sequences; the top ten clones represent 0.7% to 0.95%. Their cognate antigens are unknown. The sequenced sample consisted of naive CXCR3+ CD8+ T cells from blood. The subset was: CD45RO-CCR7+CD27+CD95- naive CD8+ T cells expressing CXCR3 (TNR3+). Receptor source: a human donor in good health. Some clones in this sample may be carry-over from other donors' samples.

The chain uses TRBV6-1 and TRBJ1-1; TCRdb's assignment of TRBD1 cannot be checked, as there is no DNA. This CDR3 is 13 amino acids long. From germline, CDR1 is MNHNS and CDR2 SASEGT. CDR3: CASRGRMNTEAFF.

The chain combines TRBV7-2 with TRBJ2-7. CDR1 and CDR2 (germline): SGHTA, FQGNSA. The CDR3 length is 13 residues. CDR3: CASSLNRAYEQYF. Full variable domain (rest looked up from reference TRBV7-2 and TRBJ2-7): GAGVSQSPSNKVTEKGKDVELRCDPISGHTALYWYRQSLGQGLEFLIYFQGNSAPDKSGLPSDRFSAERTGGSVSTLTIQRTQQEDSAVYLCASSLNRAYEQYFGPGTRLTVT.

The CDR3: CASSLTTGGEAQTVQETQYF. The gene calls are TRBV28 and TRBJ2-5; with no DNA, the TCRdb D assignment of TRBD2 cannot be verified. The CDR3 runs to 20 residues. Germline CDR1 MDHEN, CDR2 SYDVKM.

The gene calls are TRBV21-1 and TRBJ1-4. TRBV21-1 is tagged as a pseudogene. The CDR3 length is 16 residues. The CDR3 here is CASSKETDDYNEKLFF.

The rearrangement links TRBV20-1 to TRBJ2-1. The CDR3 is 14 residues long. In germline, CDR1 is DFQATT, CDR2 SNEGSKA (reference sequence). The CDR3: CSASNLGAYNEQFF.

This chain uses TRBV10-3 with TRBJ1-2; TCRdb's D call, TRBD1, is unchecked because there is no DNA. The germline V gene has CDR1 ENHRY and CDR2 SYGVKD. This CDR3 spans 13 amino acids. CDR3 region: CAILGQGHYGYTF.

The chain joins TRBV11-2 to TRBJ2-1; the TCRdb call, TRBD2, lacks DNA for checking. The germline V gene has CDR1 SGHAT and CDR2 FQNNGV. CDR3 length equals 15 residues. This chain's CDR3 is CASSHVTSGYNEQFF.

This CDR3 reads CASQNWVANYGYTF. The gene calls are TRBV6-6 and TRBJ1-2. Germline V gene sequence: CDR1 MNHNY, CDR2 SVGAGI (reference sequence). This CDR3 spans 14 amino acids.

The chain joins TRBV6-5 to TRBJ1-3. The germline gives CDR1 MNHEY, CDR2 SVGAGI. The CDR3 runs 14 residues. CDR3 sequence: CASSYGGSGNTIYF.

The chain uses TRBV29-1 and TRBJ2-1; TCRdb picks TRBD1, but there is no DNA to check that call. Germline V gene lookup returns CDR1 SQVTM and CDR2 ANQGSEA. The CDR3 sequence is 13 residues long. The CDR3 protein is CSVERGRDNEQFF.

The chain carries TRBV4-1 and TRBJ2-7. The CDR3 has 14 amino acids. Germline assignment: CDR1 MGHRA and CDR2 YSYEKL. The CDR3 sequence is CASSQELAPYEQYF.

The rearrangement uses TRBV28 and TRBJ2-5; TCRdb proposes TRBD1, but this gene call is untestable without DNA. The germline gives CDR1 MDHEN, CDR2 SYDVKM. The CDR3 extends over 15 amino acids. The CDR3 region is CASEGDRGLGETQYF.

This rearrangement joins TRBV7-9 to TRBJ1-5. This CDR3 spans 15 amino acids. Germline CDR1 is SEHNR and CDR2 is FQNEAQ (reference sequence). CDR3 region: CASSLGLNSNQPQHF.

V and J are TRBV3-1 and TRBJ2-7; the TCRdb call, TRBD1, lacks DNA for checking. The CDR3 length is 15 residues. CDR1 and CDR2 (germline): LGHDT, YNNKEL (reference sequence). CDR3 in amino acids: CASSQPNRGGYEQYF.